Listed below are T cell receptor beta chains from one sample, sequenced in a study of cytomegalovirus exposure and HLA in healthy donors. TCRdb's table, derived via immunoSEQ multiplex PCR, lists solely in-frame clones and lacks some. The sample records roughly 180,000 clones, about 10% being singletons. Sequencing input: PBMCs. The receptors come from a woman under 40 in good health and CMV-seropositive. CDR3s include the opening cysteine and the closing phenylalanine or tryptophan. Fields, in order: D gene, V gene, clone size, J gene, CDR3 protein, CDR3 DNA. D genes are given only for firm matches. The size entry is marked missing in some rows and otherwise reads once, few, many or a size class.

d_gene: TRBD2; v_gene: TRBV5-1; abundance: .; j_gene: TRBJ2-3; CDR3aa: CASGRETGDTQYF; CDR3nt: TGCGCCAGCGGGCGGGAGACGGGAGATACGCAGTATTTT
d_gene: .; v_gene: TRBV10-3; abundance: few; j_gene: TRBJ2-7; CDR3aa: CAIAARDYEQYF; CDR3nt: TGTGCCATCGCGGCCCGAGACTACGAGCAGTACTTC
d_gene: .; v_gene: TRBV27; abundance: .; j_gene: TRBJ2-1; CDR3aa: CASSWSKLYEQFF; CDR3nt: TGTGCCAGCAGTTGGTCGAAGCTCTATGAGCAGTTCTTC
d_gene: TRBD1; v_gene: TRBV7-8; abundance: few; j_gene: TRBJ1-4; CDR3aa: CASSSTGNTNEKLFF; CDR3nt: TGTGCCAGCAGCTCGACAGGGAACACTAATGAAAAACTGTTTTTT
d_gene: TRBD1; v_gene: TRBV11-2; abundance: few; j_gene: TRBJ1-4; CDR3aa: CASTRQGRSEKLFF; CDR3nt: TGTGCCAGCACTAGACAGGGGCGAAGCGAAAAACTGTTTTTT
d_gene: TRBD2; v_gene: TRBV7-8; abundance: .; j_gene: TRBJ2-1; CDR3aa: CASSSRTSGRAGEQFF; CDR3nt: TGTGCCAGCAGCTCCCGGACTAGCGGGAGGGCTGGTGAGCAGTTCTTC
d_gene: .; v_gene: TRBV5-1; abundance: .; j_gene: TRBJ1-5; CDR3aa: CASSLEGDSNQPQHF; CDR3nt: TGCGCCAGCAGCTTGGAGGGAGATAGCAATCAGCCCCAGCATTTT
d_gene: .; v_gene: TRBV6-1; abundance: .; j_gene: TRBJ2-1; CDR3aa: CASSEVQGSYNEQFF; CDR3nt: TGTGCCAGCAGTGAAGTCCAGGGCTCCTACAATGAGCAGTTCTTC
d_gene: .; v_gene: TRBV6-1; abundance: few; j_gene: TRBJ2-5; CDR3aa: CASSDPPYREGRPYF; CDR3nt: TGTGCCAGCAGTGACCCCCCTTACAGGGAAGGCCGGCCGTACTTC
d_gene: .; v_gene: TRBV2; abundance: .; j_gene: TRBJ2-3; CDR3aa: CASGGGRGSPDTQYF; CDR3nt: TGTGCCAGCGGAGGCGGCAGGGGTAGCCCAGATACGCAGTATTTT
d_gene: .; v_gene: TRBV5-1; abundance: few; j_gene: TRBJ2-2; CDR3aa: CASSYRGPGELFF; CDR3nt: TGCGCCAGCAGCTACCGCGGGCCCGGGGAGCTGTTTTTT
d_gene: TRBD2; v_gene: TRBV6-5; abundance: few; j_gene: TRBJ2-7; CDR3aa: CASSMGGGSSYEQYF; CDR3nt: TGTGCCAGCAGTATGGGGGGAGGGAGCTCCTACGAGCAGTACTTC
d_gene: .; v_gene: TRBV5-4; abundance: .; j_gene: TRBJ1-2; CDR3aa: CASSLVGQGHGYTF; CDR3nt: TGTGCCAGCAGCTTGGTGGGGCAGGGCCATGGCTACACCTTC
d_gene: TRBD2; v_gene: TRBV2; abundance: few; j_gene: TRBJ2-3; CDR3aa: CASKGVIAGEGKDTQYF; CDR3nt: TGTGCCAGCAAAGGAGTTATAGCGGGAGAGGGGAAGGATACGCAGTATTTT
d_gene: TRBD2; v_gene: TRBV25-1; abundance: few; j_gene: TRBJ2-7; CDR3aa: CASSDSGSFGEQYF; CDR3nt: TGTGCCAGCAGTGACAGCGGGAGTTTCGGCGAGCAGTACTTC
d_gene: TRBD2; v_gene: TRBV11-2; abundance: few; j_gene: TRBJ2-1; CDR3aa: CASSVSGGRGVEQFF; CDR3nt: TGTGCCAGCAGCGTGAGTGGCGGGAGGGGCGTAGAGCAGTTCTTC
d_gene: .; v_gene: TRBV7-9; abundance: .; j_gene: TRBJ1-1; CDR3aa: CASRKDRNAFF; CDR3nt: TGTGCCAGCAGAAAAGACAGGAACGCTTTCTTT
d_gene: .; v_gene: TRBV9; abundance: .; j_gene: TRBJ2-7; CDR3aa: CASSHSPLMSSYEQYF; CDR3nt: TGTGCCAGCAGCCATTCCCCACTAATGAGCTCCTACGAGCAGTACTTC
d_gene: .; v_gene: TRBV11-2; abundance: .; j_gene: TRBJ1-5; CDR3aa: CASSSKSNQPQHF; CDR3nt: TGTGCCAGCAGCTCCAAAAGCAATCAGCCCCAGCATTTT
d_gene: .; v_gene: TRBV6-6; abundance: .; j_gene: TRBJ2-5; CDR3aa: CASSYPRTGETQYF; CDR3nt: TGTGCCAGCAGTTACCCTAGGACGGGGGAGACCCAGTACTTC
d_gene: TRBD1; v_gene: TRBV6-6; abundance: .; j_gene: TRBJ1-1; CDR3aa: CASSPGQKNTEAFF; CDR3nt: TGTGCCAGCAGCCCGGGACAGAAAAACACTGAAGCTTTCTTT
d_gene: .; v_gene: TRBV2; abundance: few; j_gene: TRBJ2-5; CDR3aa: CASSGETQYF; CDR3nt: TGTGCCAGCAGCGGGGAGACCCAGTACTTC
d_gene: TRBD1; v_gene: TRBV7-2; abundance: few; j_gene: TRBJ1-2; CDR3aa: CASSQPGQGYYHGYTF; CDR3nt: TGTGCCAGCAGCCAGCCGGGACAGGGCTATTACCATGGCTACACCTTC
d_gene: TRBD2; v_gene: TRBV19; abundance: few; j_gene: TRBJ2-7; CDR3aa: CASSLGTSGSYEQYF; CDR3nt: TGTGCCAGTAGTCTCGGGACTAGCGGGTCCTACGAGCAGTACTTC
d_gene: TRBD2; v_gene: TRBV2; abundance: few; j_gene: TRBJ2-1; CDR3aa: CASSVRERLHEQFF; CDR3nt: TGTGCCAGCAGTGTGCGGGAGCGCCTCCATGAGCAGTTCTTC
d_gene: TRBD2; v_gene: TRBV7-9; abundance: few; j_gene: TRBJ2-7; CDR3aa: CASSLPALAGEEQYF; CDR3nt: TGTGCCAGCAGCTTACCGGCTCTAGCGGGTGAAGAGCAGTACTTC
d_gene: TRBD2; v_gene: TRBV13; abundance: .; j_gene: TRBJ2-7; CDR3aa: CASSRGTSGSRQYF; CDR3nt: TGTGCCAGCAGCCGGGGGACTAGCGGGAGCAGGCAGTACTTC
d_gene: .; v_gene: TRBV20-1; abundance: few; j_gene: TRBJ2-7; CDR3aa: CSARDNEQYF; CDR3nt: TGCAGTGCTAGGGACAACGAGCAGTACTTC
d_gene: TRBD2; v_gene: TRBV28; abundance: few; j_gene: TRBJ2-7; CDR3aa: CASRTSGIYEQYF; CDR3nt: TGTGCCAGCAGGACTAGCGGGATCTACGAGCAGTACTTC